Below, 29 T cell receptor beta chains from the same sample are listed, as sequenced in a study of T-cell reconstitution after alpha-beta-depleted transplantation in children. The library targeted TCRbeta and was prepared with unique molecular identifiers. MiXCR was run by TCRdb on the PCR reads, yielding one entry per CDR3 protein. The repertoire holds 700,000 to 850,000 distinct CDR3 sequences, with 15% to 20% as singletons. This specimen was PBMCs, mostly from graft donor cells, taken 360 days after TCRalphabeta/CD19-depleted stem cell transplant. The source is a male patient aged 5 to 17 who had a stem cell transplant for acute lymphoblastic leukemia, so the T cells may come from the graft donor.

The chain combines TRBV5-1 with TRBJ2-7; D is possibly TRBD2 (6 bases). V was pared by 2 bases and J by 7 bases, with 16 bases between. CDR1 is SGHRS, CDR2 YFSETQ, per germline. The CDR3 sequence is 14 residues long. The CDR3 nucleotides are TGCGCCAGCAGCTTTCCGACTCCGGCGGGGGAGCAGTACTTC. Its protein product is CASSFPTPAGEQYF.

The rearrangement joins TRBV12-3 or TRBV12-4 to TRBJ2-1, with a tentative D call TRBD2 (5 bases). This CDR3 has 16 residues. V lost 5 bases and J 0 bases, leaving 14 bases between the germline ends. This CDR3 reads CASSPLAHSSYNEQFF. The CDR3, as DNA: TGTGCCAGCAGTCCTTTAGCGCATAGCTCCTACAATGAGCAGTTCTTC.

This clonotype was counted at least ten times. V gene TRBV5-1 combines with J gene TRBJ2-5; no firm D call. The CDR3 has 11 residues. Trimming shortened V by 4 bases and J by 1 base, and 2 bases separated the two germline ends. Per germline, CDR1 SGHRS and CDR2 YFSETQ. Here the CDR3 DNA reads TGCGCCAGCAGCACCCAAGAGACCCAGTACTTC. This encodes CASSTQETQYF.

This clonotype has ten or more counts. This chain connects TRBV12-3 or TRBV12-4 to TRBJ2-1, with TRBD2 identical over 9 bases. J was trimmed by 9 bases and V by 5 bases; bases with no gene match: 11. The CDR3 runs to 15 residues. This CDR3 reads CASSGGKRGVPEQFF. The CDR3 DNA is TGTGCCAGCAGTGGCGGGAAGCGGGGGGTCCCTGAGCAGTTCTTC.

The genes are TRBV12-3 or TRBV12-4 and TRBJ1-1; TRBD1 agrees at 8 bases. The J segment lost 2 bases and the V segment lost 3 bases, leaving 8 bases of the junction unmatched. The CDR3 consists of 16 residues. CDR3 in amino acids: CASSFPGQGGNTEAFF. The CDR3 DNA is TGTGCCAGCAGTTTTCCCGGACAGGGAGGAAACACTGAAGCTTTCTTT.

The CDR3 is CASKQGAGANVLTF. The CDR3 coding sequence is TGCGCCAGCAAACAGGGGGCTGGGGCCAACGTCCTGACTTTC. The chain couples TRBV5-1 to TRBJ2-6; 8 bases line up with TRBD1. In germline, CDR1 is SGHRS, CDR2 YFSETQ. CDR3 length: 14 amino acids. The V and J ends lost 6 bases and 2 bases, in that order; junction bases with no gene match: 1.

There are many counts of this clonotype. J is TRBJ2-7 and V is TRBV2, with TRBD2 identical over 11 bases. The V segment lost 4 bases and the J segment 3 bases; nucleotides outside the gene matches: 2. The CDR3 spans 14 residues. The germline V gene encodes CDR1 SNHLY and CDR2 FYNNEI. CDR3 protein: CASSGLAGGYEQYF. CDR3 coding DNA: TGTGCCAGCAGTGGGCTAGCGGGAGGCTACGAGCAGTACTTC. Full variable domain (rest looked up from reference TRBV2 and TRBJ2-7): EPEVTQTPSHQVTQMGQEVILRCVPISNHLYFYWYRQILGQKVEFLVSFYNNEISEKSEIFDDQFSVERPDGSNFTLKIRSTKLEDSAMYFCASSGLAGGYEQYFGPGTRLTVT.

This clonotype was detected only a few times. The rearrangement uses TRBV25-1 and TRBJ2-5; TRBD1 is a possible D gene (7 bases). Germline-derived CDR1 and CDR2 are MGHDK and SYGVNS. CDR3 length equals 15 residues. Between the trimmed V and J ends, which lost 6 bases and 1 base, there was a span of 15 bases. The CDR3 nucleotides read TGTGCCAGCAGCGAACCCAGGGGGGCCCAAGAGACCCAGTACTTC. Translated: CASSEPRGAQETQYF.

This clonotype has at least ten counts. V is TRBV7-9 and J is TRBJ2-2; no definite D call. CDR1 and CDR2 from the germline V gene are SEHNR and FQNEAQ (reference sequence). The V end was cut by 1 base, the J end by 5 bases, with 5 bases between. This CDR3 contains 13 residues. For the CDR3, the DNA is TGTGCCAGCAGCTTAGGGGAAACCGGGGAGCTGTTTTTT. This translates into CASSLGETGELFF.

The table lists this clonotype with a few counts. The rearrangement joins TRBV12-3 or TRBV12-4 to TRBJ1-2; D is unclear. The CDR3 totals 15 residues. V was clipped by 6 bases and J by 3 bases, with 17 bases between them. CDR3 amino acids: CASSLFRVPDYGYTF. DNA of the CDR3: TGTGCCAGCAGCCTATTCCGGGTCCCGGACTATGGCTACACCTTC.

This clonotype showed up just a few times. The genes are TRBV7-9 and TRBJ2-5, with 9 bases aligning to TRBD2. The germline V gene has CDR1 SEHNR and CDR2 FQNEAQ (reference sequence). The CDR3 totals 17 residues. Losses at the gene ends were 5 bases for V and 2 bases for J; bases not matched to a gene: 12. In DNA form, the CDR3 reads TGTGCCAGCAGCGAGACCGGGACTAGCTCCTTACAAGAGACCCAGTACTTC. Amino acids: CASSETGTSSLQETQYF.

This clonotype was picked up a small number of times. The V gene is TRBV11-2, the J gene TRBJ2-2; 7 bases are a match to TRBD2. V trimming: 6 bases; J trimming: 5 bases; junction bases outside the gene matches: 12. Germline V gene data show CDR1 as SGHAT and CDR2 as FQNNGV. This CDR3 comprises 16 residues. CDR3 coding DNA: TGTGCCAGCAGTCCCCTAGGCGGGAGAAGTACCGGGGAGCTGTTTTTT. Protein sequence: CASSPLGGRSTGELFF. The whole variable domain, remainder taken from reference TRBV11-2 and TRBJ2-2, is EAGVAQSPRYKIIEKRQSVAFWCNPISGHATLYWYQQILGQGPKLLIQFQNNGVVDDSQLPKDRFSAERLKGVDSTLKIQPAKLEDSAVYLCASSPLGGRSTGELFFGEGSRLTVL.

This chain uses TRBV27 with TRBJ2-7; the match to TRBD1 covers 8 bases. Trimming cost V 0 bases and J 0 bases; bases outside gene matches: 4. This CDR3 contains 16 residues. Germline CDR1 MNHEY, CDR2 SMNVEV (reference sequence). Here the CDR3 DNA reads TGTGCCAGCAGTTTATCGGGCCAGGGGGCCTCCTACGAGCAGTACTTC. Its translation: CASSLSGQGASYEQYF.

In this sample, this clonotype turned up a few times. This chain connects TRBV5-1 to TRBJ2-1; the D gene is possibly TRBD2 (6 bases). V was pared by 1 base and J by 10 bases, with 12 bases between. In germline, CDR1 is SGHRS, CDR2 YFSETQ. There are 13 residues in the CDR3. This CDR3 is CASSLNLAPEQFF. The CDR3, as DNA: TGCGCCAGCAGCTTGAATCTAGCGCCCGAGCAGTTCTTC. The full variable domain, completed using reference TRBV5-1 and TRBJ2-1, is KAGVTQTPRYLIKTRGQQVTLSCSPISGHRSVSWYQQTPGQGLQFLFEYFSETQRNKGNFPGRFSGRQFSNSRSEMNVSTLELGDSALYLCASSLNLAPEQFFGPGTRLTVL.

The genes are TRBV4-1 and TRBJ2-1; TRBD2 aligns across 9 bases. The CDR3 covers 17 residues. Looked up from germline, CDR1 is MGHRA and CDR2 is YSYEKL. Germline trimming cut 1 base from V and 10 bases from J; bases unmatched to any gene: 14. CDR3 DNA sequence: TGCGCCAGCAGCCAAGTGGGGTGGGTAGCGGGAGCAGGGGAGCAGTTCTTC. It codes for CASSQVGWVAGAGEQFF.

There are many counts of this clonotype. An end of the junction differs from the germline gene, which may be a read error. The V gene is TRBV5-1, the J gene TRBJ2-2; D not certain. CDR1 and CDR2 (germline): SGHRS, YFSETQ. The CDR3 is 15 amino acids. This chain's CDR3 is CASSLGGANTGELFF. The CDR3 DNA reads TGTGCCAGCAGCTTAGGCGGAGCGAACACCGGGGAGCTGTTTTTT.

Only a few counts were recorded for this clonotype. The CDR3: CASRRTDSYEQYF. CDR3 in DNA: TGTGCCAGCAGGAGGACGGACTCCTACGAGCAGTACTTC. This chain connects TRBV2 to TRBJ2-7; no reliable D call. The CDR3 extends over 13 amino acids. V gave up 6 bases and J gave up 0 bases, with 9 bases separating them. The V gene's germline CDR1 is SNHLY and CDR2 FYNNEI.

This clonotype was counted a few times. The V and J genes are TRBV4-1 and TRBJ1-1; no clear D gene. This CDR3 spans 14 amino acids. V dropped 1 base and J dropped 3 bases, with 9 bases sitting between them. The germline V gene has CDR1 MGHRA and CDR2 YSYEKL. The CDR3 region has the DNA TGCGCCAGCAGCCAAGTGCTGGGCGACACTGAAGCTTTCTTT. Amino acid sequence: CASSQVLGDTEAFF.

There are a few counts of this clonotype. The chain carries TRBV29-1 and TRBJ2-3; D is unclear. The CDR3 runs 14 residues. Per germline, CDR1 SQVTM and CDR2 ANQGSEA. V shed 4 bases and J shed 8 bases, with 19 bases lying between them. The CDR3 is CSVAPAPNGGTQYF. DNA for the CDR3: TGCAGCGTTGCTCCAGCTCCAAACGGTGGTACGCAGTATTTT.

A few counts support this clonotype. V and J are TRBV10-3 and TRBJ2-1, with 8 bases aligning to TRBD1. The J segment lost 5 bases and the V segment lost 3 bases, leaving 12 bases of the junction unmatched. The CDR3 consists of 17 residues. Looked up from germline, CDR1 is ENHRY and CDR2 is SYGVKD. CDR3 amino acids: CAISDGGGQGHHNEQFF. The CDR3 DNA is TGTGCCATCAGTGATGGGGGTGGACAGGGCCACCACAATGAGCAGTTCTTC.

The CDR3 loop is CASSAALAGDYYEQYF. CDR3 DNA sequence: TGTGCCAGTAGTGCAGCGCTAGCGGGAGACTACTACGAGCAGTACTTC. The chain has TRBV19 and TRBJ2-7; 10 positions match TRBD2. The germline V gene encodes CDR1 LNHDA and CDR2 SQIVND (reference sequence). Trimming removed 5 bases from V and 3 bases from J; junction bases left unmatched: 10. The CDR3 has 16 amino acids.

Only a few counts were recorded for this clonotype. CDR3 sequence: CASSTTGRRGEKLFF. As DNA, the CDR3 is TGTGCCAGCTCGACCACGGGACGGCGGGGTGAAAAACTGTTTTTT. The gene calls are TRBV7-9 and TRBJ1-4; possible D gene TRBD1, 5 bases. Germline CDR1 and CDR2: SEHNR and FQNEAQ (reference sequence). The CDR3 extends over 15 amino acids. Trimming removed 8 bases from V and 7 bases from J, with 20 bases in between.

This clonotype was seen many times. The chain couples TRBV20-1 to TRBJ1-1, with D uncertain. V shed 4 bases and J shed 4 bases, with 13 bases lying between them. The CDR3 length is 13 residues. CDR1 and CDR2 (germline): DFQATT, SNEGSKA (reference sequence). CDR3: CSANPRQRTEAFF. Here the CDR3 DNA reads TGCAGTGCTAACCCCAGGCAACGCACTGAAGCTTTCTTT.

This clonotype was counted at least ten times. The chain recombines TRBV15 with TRBJ2-3, with 10 bases identical to TRBD2. V was clipped by 0 bases and J by 3 bases; unmatched bases: 3. CDR1 is LNHNV, CDR2 YYDKDF, per germline (reference sequence). The CDR3 covers 16 residues. CDR3 loop: CATSRDASGSTDTQYF. In nucleotides, the CDR3 is TGTGCCACCAGCAGAGATGCTAGCGGGAGTACAGATACGCAGTATTTT.

V and J are TRBV5-1 and TRBJ1-1; TRBD1 agrees at 8 bases. Germline V gene sequence: CDR1 SGHRS, CDR2 YFSETQ. Trimming cost V 4 bases and J 6 bases; bases outside gene matches: 2. This CDR3 region has 12 residues. The CDR3 spells CASSRDRSEAFF. The CDR3 DNA is TGCGCCAGCAGCCGGGACAGGTCTGAAGCTTTCTTT. The full variable domain, rest sourced from reference TRBV5-1 and TRBJ1-1, is KAGVTQTPRYLIKTRGQQVTLSCSPISGHRSVSWYQQTPGQGLQFLFEYFSETQRNKGNFPGRFSGRQFSNSRSEMNVSTLELGDSALYLCASSRDRSEAFFGQGTRLTVV.

The chain combines TRBV6-5 with TRBJ1-1, with 7 bases matching TRBD1. Germline CDR1 reads MNHEY; CDR2 reads SVGAGI. The CDR3 has 14 residues. With V trimmed by 7 bases and J by 1 base, 6 bases remained unmatched. This CDR3 is CASTTTGRNTEAFF. CDR3 nucleotide sequence: TGTGCCAGCACTACGACAGGGAGGAACACTGAAGCTTTCTTT.

This clonotype occurred a few times. The gene calls are TRBV2 and TRBJ2-1, with 10 bases aligning to TRBD1. CDR1 is SNHLY and CDR2 is FYNNEI in the germline V gene. V shed 6 bases, J shed 5 bases, and the junction held 10 bases outside the gene matches. This CDR3 contains 16 residues. The CDR3 is CASSAGQGRKHNEQFF. CDR3 bases: TGTGCCAGCAGCGCGGGACAGGGGCGGAAGCACAATGAGCAGTTCTTC.

This clonotype was seen at least ten times. This chain connects TRBV12-3 or TRBV12-4 to TRBJ1-1, with D possibly TRBD1 on 5 matching bases. The CDR3 is 15 amino acids. Trimming left V 5 bases short and J 6 bases short, with 19 bases between. The CDR3 here is CASSPRKGMRAEAFF. Here the CDR3 DNA reads TGTGCCAGCAGTCCCCGAAAGGGGATGAGGGCTGAAGCTTTCTTT.

The J gene is TRBJ2-7, the V gene TRBV4-1; D not resolved. Trimming took off 2 bases at V and 0 bases at J, with 17 bases between the two ends. The CDR3 consists of 17 residues. The germline V gene encodes CDR1 MGHRA and CDR2 YSYEKL. The CDR3 DNA reads TGCGCCAGCAGCCAAATTTCACGGCAGGTCGACTCCTACGAGCAGTACTTC. It codes for CASSQISRQVDSYEQYF.